These T cell receptor beta chains were read from a single sample in a study of blood T cell repertoires in COVID-19. Profiling relied on immunoSEQ multiplex PCR, and the TCRdb table lists in-frame clones only, not all of them. This sample carries almost 250,000 clones, around 86% of them seen once, and the ten largest clones take approximately 6%. The sequencing input was peripheral blood. All receptors come from a woman of 80 years or more with COVID-19, enrolled during active disease. CDR3s include the opening cysteine and the closing phenylalanine or tryptophan. Each record gives: clone size, J gene, D gene, V gene, CDR3 protein, CDR3 DNA. D genes are given only for firm matches. Size tells how often a clone was seen (once, few, many) or the class of an expanded clone, and some rows leave it out.

>NA|TRBJ1-1|NA|TRBV5-4
CASRSQRNTEAFF
TGTGCCAGCAGGTCACAAAGGAACACTGAAGCTTTCTTT
>NA|TRBJ1-4|TRBD1|TRBV19
CASSNQGGSNEKLFF
TGTGCCAGTAGTAACCAGGGGGGATCGAATGAAAAACTGTTTTTT
>NA|TRBJ2-5|TRBD2|TRBV4-1
CASSQTGGRYETQYF
TGCGCCAGCAGCCAAACGGGGGGGAGGTACGAGACCCAGTACTTC
>NA|TRBJ2-5|TRBD1|TRBV10-3
CAISESGTGARETQYF
TGTGCCATCAGTGAGTCGGGGACAGGGGCTCGAGAGACCCAGTACTTC
>NA|TRBJ2-1|TRBD1|TRBV2
CAGGSGQGAKFSYNEQFF
TGTGCCGGCGGATCGGGACAGGGGGCGAAGTTCTCCTACAATGAGCAGTTCTTC
>NA|TRBJ1-4|NA|TRBV6-5
CASSYDGQDKLFF
TGTGCCAGCAGTTATGACGGCCAGGATAAACTGTTTTTT
>NA|TRBJ1-1|NA|TRBV5-1
CASSLDGGNTEAFF
TGCGCCAGCAGCTTGGATGGAGGGAACACTGAAGCTTTCTTT
>NA|TRBJ2-2|NA|TRBV24-1
CATSDPGRGNTGELFF
TGTGCCACCAGTGATCCCGGTAGGGGGAACACCGGGGAGCTGTTTTTT
>NA|TRBJ1-2|NA|TRBV5-4
CASSGVEMGGYTF
TGTGCCAGCAGCGGAGTAGAGATGGGTGGCTACACCTTC
>NA|TRBJ1-3|NA|TRBV6-6
CASLSDQLWYF
TGTGCCAGCTTGAGCGACCAGCTGTGGTATTTT
>NA|TRBJ2-1|NA|TRBV7-8
CASSLIFVVVGGKGDEQFF
TGTGCCAGCAGCTTGATTTTTGTGGTTGTCGGCGGTAAGGGGGATGAGCAGTTCTTC
>NA|TRBJ1-2|NA|TRBV5-1
CASSLDSSSGYTF
TGCGCCAGCAGCCTAGACTCCTCCTCAGGCTACACCTTC
>NA|TRBJ1-1|NA|TRBV7-9
CASSLVPGTEAFF
TGTGCCAGCAGCTTAGTTCCAGGTACTGAAGCTTTCTTT
>NA|TRBJ1-1|NA|TRBV19
CASKDGQYTEAFF
TGTGCCAGTAAAGACGGACAGTACACTGAAGCTTTCTTT
>NA|TRBJ1-1|NA|TRBV5-1
CASSSSGVTEAFF
TGCGCCAGCAGCTCCTCAGGGGTAACTGAAGCTTTCTTT
>NA|TRBJ1-1|TRBD1|TRBV12-3/TRBV12-4
CASSVQGGTEAFF
TGTGCCAGCAGTGTACAGGGGGGCACTGAAGCTTTCTTT
>NA|TRBJ1-1|NA|TRBV19
CASSVAGKNTEAFF
TGTGCCAGTAGTGTGGCAGGGAAGAACACTGAAGCTTTCTTT
>NA|TRBJ1-5|NA|TRBV6-1
CASSEARSGERQPQHF
TGTGCCAGCAGTGAAGCACGATCGGGGGAGAGGCAGCCCCAGCATTTT
>NA|TRBJ2-1|NA|TRBV7-8
CASSLWGENYNEQFF
TGTGCCAGCAGCTTGTGGGGAGAAAATTACAATGAGCAGTTCTTC
>NA|TRBJ1-1|TRBD1|TRBV30
CAWKNLGGGFEDTEAFF
TGTGCCTGGAAGAATTTAGGGGGCGGGTTTGAGGACACTGAAGCTTTCTTT
>NA|TRBJ2-3|NA|TRBV2
CASSVTTGSTDTQYF
TGTGCCAGCAGTGTGACGACAGGAAGCACAGATACGCAGTATTTT
>NA|TRBJ1-4|TRBD1|TRBV23-1
CASSHSTPGQGGGGITEKLFF
TGCGCCAGCAGTCACTCAACTCCGGGACAGGGGGGAGGAGGGATAACTGAAAAACTGTTTTTT
>NA|TRBJ2-4|TRBD2|TRBV6-1
CASSPAGGNIQYF
TGTGCCAGCAGTCCAGCGGGGGGGAACATTCAGTACTTC
>NA|TRBJ2-3|NA|TRBV29-1
CSVLRQVQDTQYF
TGCAGCGTTTTGAGACAGGTTCAAGATACGCAGTATTTT
>few|TRBJ1-1|NA|TRBV7-9
CASSPLLVNTEAFF
TGTGCCAGCAGCCCATTACTTGTGAACACTGAAGCTTTCTTT
>NA|TRBJ2-3|TRBD1|TRBV4-1
CASSLDRGSTDTQYF
TGCGCCAGCAGTCTGGACAGGGGGTCGACAGATACGCAGTATTTT
>NA|TRBJ2-2|NA|TRBV11-2
CASSRHGRGNTGELFF
TGTGCCAGCAGTCGACACGGCAGGGGGAACACCGGGGAGCTGTTTTTT
>NA|TRBJ1-4|TRBD1|TRBV5-1
CASSLQGFTNEKLFF
TGCGCCAGCAGCCTACAGGGGTTCACTAATGAAAAACTGTTTTTT
>NA|TRBJ1-4|NA|TRBV4-3
CASSQGGGSNEKLFF
TGCGCCAGCAGCCAAGGGGGAGGGAGTAATGAAAAACTGTTTTTT
>NA|TRBJ2-3|TRBD2|TRBV6-2/TRBV6-3
CASRPSGTRADTQYF
TGTGCCAGCAGGCCTAGCGGGACCCGGGCAGATACGCAGTATTTT
>NA|TRBJ1-2|TRBD1|TRBV7-2
CASSSQPGGRDGYTF
TGTGCCAGCAGCTCCCAACCAGGGGGCCGAGATGGCTACACCTTC
>NA|TRBJ2-4|NA|TRBV10-3
CAISETEAKNIQYF
TGTGCCATCAGTGAAACGGAGGCGAAAAACATTCAGTACTTC
>NA|TRBJ1-5|NA|TRBV27
CASSLSGQSNQPQHF
TGTGCCAGCAGTTTAAGTGGGCAGAGCAATCAGCCCCAGCATTTT
>NA|TRBJ2-5|TRBD2|TRBV3-1/TRBV3-2
CASSQERGAGVGETQYF
TGTGCCAGCAGCCAAGAGCGGGGGGCCGGTGTGGGAGAGACCCAGTACTTC
>NA|TRBJ1-4|NA|TRBV4-3
CASSQADEKLFF
TGCGCCAGCAGCCAAGCAGATGAAAAACTGTTTTTT
>NA|TRBJ2-7|NA|TRBV6-2/TRBV6-3
CASSYTGSYEQYF
TGTGCCAGCAGTTACACAGGGAGCTACGAGCAGTACTTC
>NA|TRBJ2-5|TRBD1|TRBV29-1
CSAQQGSSRETQYF
TGCAGCGCGCAACAGGGGAGTTCGAGGGAGACCCAGTACTTC
>few|TRBJ1-3|NA|TRBV6-1
CASSEAVRTSGNTIYF
TGTGCCAGCAGTGAAGCCGTCAGAACCTCTGGAAACACCATATATTTT
>NA|TRBJ2-3|NA|TRBV7-2
CASSLLDTQYF
TGTGCCAGCAGCCTTTTGGATACGCAGTATTTT
>NA|TRBJ2-5|TRBD2|TRBV7-9
CASSASGGETQYF
TGTGCCAGCAGCGCGAGCGGGGGCGAGACCCAGTACTTC
>NA|TRBJ2-5|TRBD2|TRBV11-2
CASSPRGGWETQYF
TGTGCCAGCAGCCCGCGCGGGGGGTGGGAGACCCAGTACTTC
>NA|TRBJ1-5|NA|TRBV7-9
CASSSRSSEYSNQPQHF
TGTGCCAGCAGCTCCCGAAGTTCGGAGTATAGCAATCAGCCCCAGCATTTT
>NA|TRBJ1-4|NA|TRBV5-6
CASSPPFGANEKLFF
TGTGCCAGCAGCCCTCCTTTCGGGGCTAATGAAAAACTGTTTTTT
>NA|TRBJ1-6|TRBD1|TRBV19
CASRDRTLSVSPLHF
TGTGCCAGTAGGGACAGGACCCTATCCGTTTCACCCCTCCACTTT
>NA|TRBJ2-3|NA|TRBV28
CASSFRGASGDTQYF
TGTGCCAGCAGTTTTAGGGGGGCTAGCGGAGATACGCAGTATTTT
>NA|TRBJ1-1|TRBD1|TRBV19
CASPAGTGNTEAFF
TGTGCCAGTCCGGCGGGGACAGGGAACACTGAAGCTTTCTTT
>NA|TRBJ1-6|NA|TRBV6-6
CASRGGSNFNSPLHF
TGTGCCAGCAGGGGGGGGTCTAATTTTAATTCACCCCTCCACTTT
>NA|TRBJ1-4|TRBD1|TRBV28
CASSSNDRGNEKLFF
TGTGCCAGCAGCTCTAACGACAGGGGGAATGAAAAACTGTTTTTT
>once|TRBJ1-1|NA|TRBV13
CASSQVSRMNTEAFF
TGTGCCAGCAGCCAAGTATCGAGGATGAACACTGAAGCTTTCTTT
>NA|TRBJ1-6|TRBD1|TRBV6-5
CASRDREHSPLHF
TGTGCCAGCAGAGACAGGGAGCATTCACCCCTCCACTTT
>NA|TRBJ1-1|TRBD1|TRBV5-1
CASSGTGVNTEAFF
TGCGCCAGCAGCGGGACAGGAGTGAACACTGAAGCTTTCTTT
>once|TRBJ1-2|TRBD1|TRBV5-1
CASSLQGDGYTF
TGCGCCAGCAGCTTACAGGGGGATGGCTACACCTTC
>NA|TRBJ2-5|TRBD2|TRBV5-1
CASSLAGGLQETQYF
TGCGCCAGCAGCTTAGCGGGGGGTCTCCAAGAGACCCAGTACTTC
>NA|TRBJ1-1|NA|TRBV19
CASSLHQGSTEAFF
TGTGCCAGTAGTCTCCATCAGGGGTCCACTGAAGCTTTCTTT
>NA|TRBJ2-3|NA|TRBV9
CASSPRTANPDTQYF
TGTGCCAGCAGCCCAAGGACAGCAAACCCAGATACGCAGTATTTT
>NA|TRBJ2-5|TRBD1|TRBV28
CASRSTRGQVETQYF
TGTGCCAGCAGGTCGACCAGGGGGCAGGTAGAGACCCAGTACTTC
>NA|TRBJ1-5|NA|TRBV6-2/TRBV6-3
CASSYQPRTDSNQPQHF
TGTGCCAGCAGTTACCAGCCGAGGACAGATAGCAATCAGCCCCAGCATTTT
>NA|TRBJ1-1|TRBD1|TRBV3-1/TRBV3-2
CASSFRTGGTEAFF
TGTGCCAGCAGCTTTCGGACAGGGGGGACTGAAGCTTTCTTT
>once|TRBJ1-3|NA|TRBV19
CASSIFHRSSGNTIYF
TGTGCCAGTAGTATTTTCCACAGGAGCTCTGGAAACACCATATATTTT